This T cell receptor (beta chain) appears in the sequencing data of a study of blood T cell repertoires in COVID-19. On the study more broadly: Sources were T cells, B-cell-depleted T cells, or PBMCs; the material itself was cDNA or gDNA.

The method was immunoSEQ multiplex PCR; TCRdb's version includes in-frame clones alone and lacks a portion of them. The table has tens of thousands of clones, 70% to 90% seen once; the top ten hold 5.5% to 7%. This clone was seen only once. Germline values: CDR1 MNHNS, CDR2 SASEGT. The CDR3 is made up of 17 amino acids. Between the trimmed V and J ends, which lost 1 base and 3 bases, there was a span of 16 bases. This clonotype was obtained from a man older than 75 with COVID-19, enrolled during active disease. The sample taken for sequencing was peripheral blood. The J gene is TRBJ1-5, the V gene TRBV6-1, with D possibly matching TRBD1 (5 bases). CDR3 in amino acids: CASSEVGEVRNNQPQHF. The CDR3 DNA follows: TGTGCCAGCAGTGAAGTGGGGGAGGTACGGAACAATCAGCCCCAGCATTTT.